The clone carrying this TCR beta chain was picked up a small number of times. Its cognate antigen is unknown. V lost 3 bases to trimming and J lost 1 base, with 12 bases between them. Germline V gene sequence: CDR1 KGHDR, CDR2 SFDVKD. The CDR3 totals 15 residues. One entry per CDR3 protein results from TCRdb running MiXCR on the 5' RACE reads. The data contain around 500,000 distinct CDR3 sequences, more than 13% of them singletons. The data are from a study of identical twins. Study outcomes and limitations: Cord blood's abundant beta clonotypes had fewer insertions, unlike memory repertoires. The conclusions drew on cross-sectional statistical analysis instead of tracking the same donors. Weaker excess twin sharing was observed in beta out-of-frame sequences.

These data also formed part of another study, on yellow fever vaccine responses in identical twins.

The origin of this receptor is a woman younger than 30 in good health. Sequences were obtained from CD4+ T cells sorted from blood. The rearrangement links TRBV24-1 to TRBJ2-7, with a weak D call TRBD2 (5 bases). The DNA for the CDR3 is TGTGCCACCAGTGATATCCGGGGTCCATCCTACGAGCAGTACTTC. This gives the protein CATSDIRGPSYEQYF.